A single sample gave rise to the 31 T cell receptor beta chains below, sequenced in a study of cytomegalovirus exposure and HLA in healthy donors. PCR used 60 Vbeta primers and 13 Jbeta primers. Libraries were prepared by immunoSEQ multiplex PCR; TCRdb keeps only in-frame clonotypes and omits some of them. This sample yields about 210,000 clones, of which 82% are seen a single time; 5.5% to 7.5% belongs to the top ten. The sample comprised PBMCs. These receptors all stem from a middle-aged man in good health and CMV-seropositive.

This clone was seen only a few times. The rearrangement links TRBV6-6 to TRBJ2-7; 7 bases map to TRBD1. The CDR3 totals 12 residues. The germline CDR1 and CDR2 sequences are MNHNY and SVGAGI (reference sequence). V was pared by 7 bases and J by 2 bases, with 2 bases of the junction left unmatched. Here the CDR3 DNA reads TGTGCCAGCACGGGGACAGCCTACGAGCAGTACTTC. This translates into CASTGTAYEQYF.

The rearrangement links TRBV6-1 to TRBJ1-1; D perhaps matches TRBD1 (6 bases). This CDR3 comprises 14 residues. Germline V gene data show CDR1 as MNHNS and CDR2 as SASEGT. Trimming stripped 5 bases from V and 1 base from J, with 11 bases between. CDR3 sequence (DNA): TGTGCCAGCAGTTGGGGGGGCCAGAACACTGAAGCTTTCTTT. This codes for CASSWGGQNTEAFF.

The chain links TRBV19 to TRBJ1-1; D might be TRBD1 (5 bases). Trimming took 7 bases from V and 0 from J, leaving 30 bases between them. The CDR3 has 20 amino acids. Per germline, CDR1 LNHDA and CDR2 SQIVND (reference sequence). The CDR3 here is CASKEIFRGRVRSLNTEAFF. The CDR3 DNA sequence: TGTGCCAGTAAGGAAATCTTTAGAGGCAGGGTGCGGTCATTGAACACTGAAGCTTTCTTT.

The V and J genes are TRBV27 and TRBJ2-3; 10 bases are shared with TRBD2. CDR3 length: 17 amino acids. Trimming took 7 bases from V and 2 from J; bases not matched to a gene: 12. Germline-derived CDR1 and CDR2 are MNHEY and SMNVEV (reference sequence). DNA for the CDR3: TGTGCCAGCATCCCTACAGCGGGAGGGACCCACACAGATACGCAGTATTTT. Its protein is CASIPTAGGTHTDTQYF.

The chain has TRBV2 and TRBJ1-5, with D hard to call. The CDR3 is 15 amino acids. Germline V gene sequence: CDR1 SNHLY, CDR2 FYNNEI. V dropped 2 bases and J dropped 4 bases, with 12 bases sitting between them. Written as DNA, the CDR3 is TGTGCCAGCAGTGAATTTCGGACGGGGAATCAGCCCCAGCATTTT. This translates into CASSEFRTGNQPQHF.

This clone turned up a few times. The CDR3 here is CASSLWLLNPNQPQHF. CDR3 nucleotide sequence: TGTGCCAGCAGCTTATGGCTCTTGAACCCCAATCAGCCCCAGCATTTT. This chain links TRBV7-8 with TRBJ1-5; no firm D call. The germline V gene has CDR1 SGHVS and CDR2 FQNEAQ. The CDR3 spans 16 residues. With 2 bases removed from V and 3 bases from J, the gap between germline ends came to 14 bases.

The V and J genes are TRBV28 and TRBJ2-4, with D possibly matching TRBD1 (6 bases). Germline V gene sequence: CDR1 MDHEN, CDR2 SYDVKM. This CDR3 has 13 amino acids. V was trimmed by 2 bases and J by 6 bases, leaving 8 bases between them. The CDR3 DNA reads TGTGCCAGCAGTTTAGTACAGGGAAACATTCAGTACTTC. It yields the protein CASSLVQGNIQYF.

The genes are TRBV6-5 and TRBJ2-5, with a weak D call TRBD2 (5 bases). Trimming pared 0 bases from V and 1 base from J, leaving 9 bases between. This CDR3 region has 15 residues. Germline CDR1 reads MNHEY; CDR2 reads SVGAGI. DNA for the CDR3: TGTGCCAGCAGTTACTCCGGGGTGGGCCAAGAGACCCAGTACTTC. It encodes CASSYSGVGQETQYF.

The gene calls are TRBV27 and TRBJ2-7, with D possibly TRBD1 on 5 matching bases. CDR3 length equals 14 residues. Trimming left V 6 bases short and J 3 bases short, with 15 bases between. Germline V gives CDR1 MNHEY, CDR2 SMNVEV (reference sequence). The CDR3 nucleotides are TGTGCCAGCAGCCGATCTGGACACATCTACGAGCAGTACTTC. This codes for CASSRSGHIYEQYF.

The rearrangement uses TRBV29-1 and TRBJ2-1, with D unresolved. Deletions cut 5 bases from V and 2 bases from J, with 4 bases between. CDR1 is SQVTM, CDR2 ANQGSEA, per germline. The CDR3 consists of 11 residues. The CDR3: CSVFTYNEQFF. The DNA of the CDR3 is TGCAGCGTTTTCACCTACAATGAGCAGTTCTTC.

The chain links TRBV28 to TRBJ2-7, with 7 bases that match TRBD2. The ends lost 5 bases at V and 2 bases at J; junction bases unmatched: 9. Germline assignment: CDR1 MDHEN and CDR2 SYDVKM. The CDR3 extends over 15 amino acids. CDR3 in amino acids: CASSLRLAPTYEQYF. CDR3 bases: TGTGCCAGCAGTCTAAGACTAGCACCTACCTACGAGCAGTACTTC.

The chain employs TRBV2 and TRBJ2-1; 7 bases are a match to TRBD1. The germline V gene encodes CDR1 SNHLY and CDR2 FYNNEI. CDR3 length equals 12 residues. V gave up 6 bases and J gave up 9 bases; unmatched junction bases: 5. CDR3 residues: CASRVGQVEQFF. CDR3 coding DNA: TGTGCCAGCAGAGTCGGACAGGTTGAGCAGTTCTTC.

The J gene is TRBJ2-7, the V gene TRBV7-6, with 10 bases matching TRBD2. Germline V gene sequence: CDR1 SGHVS, CDR2 FNYEAQ. J lost 3 bases, V lost 5 bases, and 7 bases had no gene match. CDR3 length: 15 amino acids. The CDR3 nucleotides read TGTGCCAGCAGCCAAACCGGGACTAGCGTCTACGAGCAGTACTTC. Its protein product is CASSQTGTSVYEQYF.

In this sample, this clone turned up once. The chain recombines TRBV11-3 with TRBJ2-7, with D possibly TRBD1 on 5 matching bases. V shed 5 bases and J shed 1 base, with 12 bases lying between them. The CDR3 spans 14 residues. CDR1 is SGHNT and CDR2 is YENEEA in the germline V gene. CDR3 nucleotide sequence: TGTGCCAGCAGCGCTCAGGGTAGGTCCTACGAGCAGTACTTC. Encoded protein: CASSAQGRSYEQYF.

The V and J genes are TRBV9 and TRBJ2-2, with 10 bases matching TRBD2. Germline values: CDR1 SGDLS, CDR2 YYNGEE. This CDR3 spans 17 amino acids. The V and J ends lost 2 bases and 5 bases, in that order; junction bases with no gene match: 9. CDR3 sequence reads: CASSVDGTSAETGELFF. CDR3 in DNA: TGTGCCAGCAGCGTGGACGGGACTAGCGCTGAGACCGGGGAGCTGTTTTTT.

The V call is TRBV27, the J call TRBJ1-2, with 9 positions matching TRBD1. With 6 bases clipped from V and 4 bases from J, the junction kept 3 bases outside the gene matches. Germline CDR1 MNHEY, CDR2 SMNVEV (reference sequence). The CDR3 is made up of 13 amino acids. CDR3 amino acids: CASSGTGSYGYTF. CDR3 nucleotide sequence: TGTGCCAGCAGCGGGACAGGGTCCTATGGCTACACCTTC.

This chain uses TRBV7-2 with TRBJ2-2; tentatively, D is TRBD1 (7 bases). Germline-derived CDR1 and CDR2 are SGHTA and FQGNSA. The V gene lost 4 bases and the J gene lost 6 bases, with 18 bases spanning the gap. The CDR3 length is 16 residues. The DNA for the CDR3 is TGTGCCAGCAGCTCGAGGAGGGGGCAAGCGGCCGGGGAGCTGTTTTTT. This codes for CASSSRRGQAAGELFF. The variable domain in full, with the rest retrieved from reference TRBV7-2 and TRBJ2-2, is GAGVSQSPSNKVTEKGKDVELRCDPISGHTALYWYRQSLGQGLEFLIYFQGNSAPDKSGLPSDRFSAERTGGSVSTLTIQRTQQEDSAVYLCASSSRRGQAAGELFFGEGSRLTVL.

This chain links TRBV1 with TRBJ1-1; the table's TRBD1 call for D was not verified on the DNA. TRBV1 is described as a pseudogene. This CDR3 comprises 15 residues. The CDR3 nucleotides read TGCACCAGCAGCCAAGAGGGGGCTCAGAACACTGAAGCTTTCTTT. It encodes CTSSQEGAQNTEAFF.

The chain links TRBV5-6 to TRBJ2-1; D perhaps matches TRBD2 (5 bases). Germline CDR1 and CDR2: SGHDT and YYEEEE. This CDR3 contains 15 residues. V lost 3 bases to trimming and J lost 0 bases, with 10 bases between them. CDR3 loop: CASSYITSSYNEQFF. Written as DNA, the CDR3 is TGTGCCAGCAGCTATATAACTAGCTCCTACAATGAGCAGTTCTTC.

This rearrangement joins TRBV6-1 to TRBJ2-7; TRBD2 matches 9 bases. Germline values: CDR1 MNHNS, CDR2 SASEGT. Trimming removed 6 bases from V and 6 bases from J; junction bases left unmatched: 12. The CDR3 runs to 15 residues. Here the CDR3 reads CASRGAGGHFSEQYV. DNA for the CDR3: TGTGCCAGCAGGGGGGCGGGAGGGCATTTCTCCGAGCAGTACGTC.

The chain combines TRBV6-1 with TRBJ2-3; TRBD1 might be the D (5 bases). Germline lookup yields CDR1 MNHNS and CDR2 SASEGT. The V and J ends lost 0 bases and 6 bases respectively, with 16 bases between them. This CDR3 spans 16 amino acids. CDR3 region: CASSEARASSADTQYF. The CDR3 DNA follows: TGTGCCAGCAGTGAAGCCAGGGCGAGTTCGGCGGATACGCAGTATTTT.

The chain recombines TRBV10-3 with TRBJ1-2; the match to TRBD1 covers 7 bases. The CDR3 has 13 residues. Germline CDR1 is ENHRY and CDR2 is SYGVKD. J was trimmed by 3 bases and V by 6 bases; bases with no gene match: 4. As DNA, the CDR3 is TGTGCCATCAGGACAGGGCCCTACTATGGCTACACCTTC. It codes for CAIRTGPYYGYTF.

The chain joins TRBV28 to TRBJ1-1; TRBD1 matches 7 bases. The CDR3 contains 15 residues. V lost 2 bases and J lost 2; bases outside the gene matches: 5. CDR1 is MDHEN, CDR2 SYDVKM, per germline. The CDR3 nucleotides read TGTGCCAGCAGTTTACCGGGACAGAAAAACACTGAAGCTTTCTTT. Amino acids: CASSLPGQKNTEAFF. Drawing the rest from reference TRBV28 and TRBJ1-1, the complete variable domain is DVKVTQSSRYLVKRTGEKVFLECVQDMDHENMFWYRQDPGLGLRLIYFSYDVKMKEKGDIPEGYSVSREKKERFSLILESASTNQTSMYLCASSLPGQKNTEAFFGQGTRLTVV.

The rearrangement joins TRBV9 to TRBJ2-5; TRBD2 agrees at 11 bases. CDR3 size: 15 residues. J lost 1 base, V lost 4 bases, and 3 bases had no gene match. Germline CDR1 and CDR2: SGDLS and YYNGEE. Here the CDR3 reads CASSPGTSGQETQYF. The CDR3 bases are TGTGCCAGCAGCCCCGGGACTAGCGGCCAAGAGACCCAGTACTTC.

The chain uses TRBV27 and TRBJ2-1; weak D call: TRBD2 (6 bases). CDR1 is MNHEY, CDR2 SMNVEV, per germline (reference sequence). Deletions cut 3 bases from V and 5 bases from J, with 8 bases between. The CDR3 consists of 13 residues. CDR3 sequence: CASSFGGNNEQFF. The DNA of the CDR3 is TGTGCCAGCAGTTTTGGGGGGAACAATGAGCAGTTCTTC.

The V call is TRBV6-1, the J call TRBJ2-1, with no clear D. Trimming removed 3 bases from V and 8 bases from J, with 11 bases in between. This CDR3 region has 13 residues. From germline, CDR1 is MNHNS and CDR2 SASEGT. The CDR3 sequence is CASSDTLGYEQFF. The CDR3 DNA sequence: TGTGCCAGCAGTGATACCCTAGGCTATGAGCAGTTCTTC.

The chain carries TRBV7-9 and TRBJ1-1; D might be TRBD1 (6 bases). V shed 5 bases and J shed 1 base, with 11 bases lying between them. The CDR3 consists of 14 residues. CDR1 is SEHNR and CDR2 is FQNEAQ in the germline V gene (reference sequence). The CDR3 sequence is CASSPTDRNTEAFF. CDR3 coding DNA: TGTGCCAGCAGCCCAACGGACAGGAACACTGAAGCTTTCTTT.

The chain combines TRBV29-1 with TRBJ2-5, with TRBD1 matching over 7 bases. The germline V gene has CDR1 SQVTM and CDR2 ANQGSEA. This CDR3 contains 14 residues. Losses at the gene ends were 3 bases for V and 4 bases for J; bases not matched to a gene: 8. The CDR3 is CSVEPTGEPETQYF. The CDR3 DNA sequence: TGCAGCGTTGAGCCTACAGGGGAGCCAGAGACCCAGTACTTC.

The chain carries TRBV2 and TRBJ1-2; 8 bases match TRBD1. The V segment lost 10 bases and the J segment 7 bases; nucleotides outside the gene matches: 11. The CDR3 loop spans 13 amino acids. In germline, CDR1 is SNHLY, CDR2 FYNNEI. In DNA form, the CDR3 reads TGTGCCACCAGAGACAGGGGAGAGTCTGGCTACACCTTC. This gives the protein CATRDRGESGYTF.

The chain has TRBV7-9 and TRBJ2-7, with D perhaps matching TRBD2 (6 bases). This CDR3 is 14 amino acids long. The germline CDR1 and CDR2 sequences are SEHNR and FQNEAQ (reference sequence). The germline V and J ends were trimmed by 0 bases and 1 base, with 7 bases remaining between them. The CDR3 DNA reads as TGTGCCAGCAGCTTAGCGGGAGGTTCCTACGAGCAGTACTTC. As protein: CASSLAGGSYEQYF.

The rearrangement uses TRBV7-6 and TRBJ2-7; D is perhaps TRBD2 (5 bases). CDR1 and CDR2 from the germline V gene are SGHVS and FNYEAQ. This CDR3 is 14 amino acids long. V was clipped by 5 bases and J by 1 base, with 12 bases between them. This CDR3 is CASSPRRSSYEQYF. The CDR3 nucleotides read TGTGCCAGCAGCCCTAGGAGGTCTTCCTACGAGCAGTACTTC.